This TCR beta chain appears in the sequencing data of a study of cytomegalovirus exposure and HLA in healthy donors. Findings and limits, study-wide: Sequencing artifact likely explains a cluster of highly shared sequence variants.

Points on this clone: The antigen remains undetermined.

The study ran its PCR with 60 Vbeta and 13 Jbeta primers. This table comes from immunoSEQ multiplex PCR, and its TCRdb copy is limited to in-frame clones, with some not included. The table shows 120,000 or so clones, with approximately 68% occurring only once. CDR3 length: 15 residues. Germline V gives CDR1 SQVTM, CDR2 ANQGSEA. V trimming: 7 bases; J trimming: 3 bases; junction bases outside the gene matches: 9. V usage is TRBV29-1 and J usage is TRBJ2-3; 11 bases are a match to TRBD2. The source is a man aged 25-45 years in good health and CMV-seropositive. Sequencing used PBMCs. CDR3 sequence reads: CSGTSGSFSTDTQYF. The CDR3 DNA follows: TGCAGCGGTACTAGCGGGAGCTTCAGTACAGATACGCAGTATTTT.